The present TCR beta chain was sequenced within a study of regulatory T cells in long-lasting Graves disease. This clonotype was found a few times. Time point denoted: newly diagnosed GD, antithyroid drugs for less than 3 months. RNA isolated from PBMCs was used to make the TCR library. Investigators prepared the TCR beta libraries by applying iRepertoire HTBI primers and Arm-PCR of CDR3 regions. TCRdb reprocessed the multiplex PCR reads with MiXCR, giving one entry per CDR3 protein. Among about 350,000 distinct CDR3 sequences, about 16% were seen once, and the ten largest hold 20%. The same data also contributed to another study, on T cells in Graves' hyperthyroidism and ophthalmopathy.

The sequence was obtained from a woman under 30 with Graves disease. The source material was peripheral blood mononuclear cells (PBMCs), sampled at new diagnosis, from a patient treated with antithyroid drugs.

CDR3 protein: CSVDLLAGTGPSPDTQYF. The CDR3 DNA follows: TGCAGCGTTGACTTACTAGCGGGGACCGGCCCTAGCCCAGATACGCAGTATTTT. The chain couples TRBV29-1 to TRBJ2-3, with 10 bases lining up with TRBD2. The CDR3 runs to 18 residues. The V segment lost 3 bases and the J segment 4 bases; nucleotides outside the gene matches: 16. From germline, CDR1 is SQVTM and CDR2 ANQGSEA.